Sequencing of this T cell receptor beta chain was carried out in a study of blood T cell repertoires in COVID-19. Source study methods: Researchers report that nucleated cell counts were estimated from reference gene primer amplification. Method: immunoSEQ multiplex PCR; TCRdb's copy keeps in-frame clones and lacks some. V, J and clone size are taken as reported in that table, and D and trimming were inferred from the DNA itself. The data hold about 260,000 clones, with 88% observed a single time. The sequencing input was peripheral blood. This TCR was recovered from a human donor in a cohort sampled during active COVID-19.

The CDR3 protein is CASSPPPGQGYGYTF. The CDR3 DNA follows: TGTGCCAGCTCACCTCCCCCCGGACAGGGGTATGGCTACACCTTC. The gene calls are TRBV18 and TRBJ1-2; 9 nucleotides line up with TRBD1. J was trimmed by 5 bases and V by 3 bases; bases with no gene match: 7. The CDR3 extends over 15 amino acids. CDR1 KGHSH and CDR2 LQKENI come from the germline V gene.